Below, 12 T cell receptor beta chains from the same sample are listed, as sequenced in a study of beta chain features in type 1 diabetes. Reverse transcribing all isolated RNA meant expressed TCRB transcripts were sequenced. Here immunoSEQ multiplex PCR was the method, and the copy in TCRdb shows in-frame clones only, minus some. Of a few hundred thousand clones listed, over 10% are singletons. Sequences were obtained from naive CD4+ T cells from blood. These receptors came from a man aged 18 to 29 in good health.

This clone showed up just a few times. The chain couples TRBV5-1 to TRBJ2-5; 7 bases map to TRBD1. Trimming at V came to 5 bases and at J to 1 base, leaving 5 bases not matched to a gene. CDR1 is SGHRS, CDR2 YFSETQ, per germline. This CDR3 has 14 residues. The CDR3 coding sequence is TGCGCCAGCAGTTACCGACAGGGCCAAGAGACCCAGTACTTC. It encodes CASSYRQGQETQYF. Full variable domain (remainder filled in from reference TRBV5-1 and TRBJ2-5): KAGVTQTPRYLIKTRGQQVTLSCSPISGHRSVSWYQQTPGQGLQFLFEYFSETQRNKGNFPGRFSGRQFSNSRSEMNVSTLELGDSALYLCASSYRQGQETQYFGPGTRLLVL.

This clone came up a few times. V usage is TRBV18 and J usage is TRBJ2-7; TRBD1 matches at 9 bases. Germline V gene sequence: CDR1 KGHSH, CDR2 LQKENI. The ends lost 3 bases at V and 4 bases at J; junction bases unmatched: 4. The CDR3 runs 14 residues. The CDR3 DNA reads as TGTGCCAGCTCACCCGTGGACAGGGGTTACGAGCAGTACTTC. Translation gives CASSPVDRGYEQYF.

The table lists this clone with a few counts. This rearrangement joins TRBV7-9 to TRBJ1-1; 8 bases map to TRBD1. Trimming removed 5 bases from V and 0 bases from J; junction bases left unmatched: 5. CDR1 SEHNR and CDR2 FQNEAQ come from the germline V gene (reference sequence). This CDR3 region has 15 residues. The DNA of the CDR3 is TGTGCCAGCAGCCCACAGGGGGGCATGAACACTGAAGCTTTCTTT. Residues: CASSPQGGMNTEAFF.

The chain recombines TRBV10-3 with TRBJ2-5; 9 nucleotides match TRBD2. Germline CDR1 is ENHRY and CDR2 is SYGVKD. V lost 5 bases, J lost 4 bases, and 5 bases stayed unmatched. This CDR3 has 14 residues. The CDR3 sequence is CAISLAGAGETQYF. The CDR3 DNA sequence: TGTGCCATCAGTTTAGCGGGGGCAGGAGAGACCCAGTACTTC.

This clone appeared a few times. The chain couples TRBV5-1 to TRBJ2-1, with 12 bases aligning to TRBD2. CDR1 is SGHRS and CDR2 is YFSETQ in the germline V gene. The CDR3 loop spans 16 amino acids. The ends lost 4 bases at V and 3 bases at J; junction bases unmatched: 5. The CDR3 protein is CASSLGTSGYYNEQFF. The CDR3 DNA follows: TGCGCCAGCAGCCTCGGGACTAGCGGGTACTACAATGAGCAGTTCTTC.

This rearrangement joins TRBV11-2 to TRBJ2-1, with D unclear. V was shortened by 4 bases and J by 8 bases, with 18 bases between the two germline ends. Germline V gives CDR1 SGHAT, CDR2 FQNNGV. The CDR3 totals 15 residues. The CDR3 DNA reads as TGTGCCAGCAGCTACCTTTTTACCAGCGCCTATGAGCAGTTCTTC. This codes for CASSYLFTSAYEQFF.

The V gene is TRBV7-9, the J gene TRBJ2-5; the match to TRBD1 covers 9 bases. The V gene end was trimmed by 7 bases and the J gene end by 4 bases; junction bases not matched to a gene: 22. CDR1 is SEHNR, CDR2 FQNEAQ, per germline (reference sequence). This CDR3 has 19 residues. The CDR3 nucleotides read TGTGCCAGCACCTGGTTAACAGGGGGCCCTCCTCATATACGAGAGACCCAGTACTTC. As protein: CASTWLTGGPPHIRETQYF.

The rearrangement joins TRBV5-1 to TRBJ2-5; tentatively, D is TRBD2 (5 bases). Trimming took off 1 base at V and 2 bases at J, with 12 bases between the two ends. Germline-derived CDR1 and CDR2 are SGHRS and YFSETQ. The CDR3 is made up of 15 amino acids. The CDR3 region is CASSLSGEGQETQYF. In DNA, the CDR3 is TGCGCCAGCAGCTTGTCAGGAGAGGGTCAAGAGACCCAGTACTTC.

This chain joins TRBV27 and TRBJ1-6; D unresolved. The CDR3 consists of 13 residues. Trimming left V 8 bases short and J 6 bases short, with 11 bases between. The V gene's germline CDR1 is MNHEY and CDR2 SMNVEV (reference sequence). CDR3 DNA: TGTGCCAGCCAGTTTAACCCTAATTCACCCCTCCACTTT. The encoded protein is CASQFNPNSPLHF.

The V gene is TRBV5-1, the J gene TRBJ1-6; TRBD1 aligns across 8 bases. This CDR3 comprises 15 residues. CDR1 and CDR2 (germline): SGHRS, YFSETQ. J lost 6 bases, V lost 0 bases, and 2 bases had no gene match. For the CDR3, the DNA is TGCGCCAGCAGCTTGGGACAGGGGAGTAATTCACCCCTCCACTTT. This gives the protein CASSLGQGSNSPLHF.

Only a few counts were recorded for this clone. The genes are TRBV5-4 and TRBJ2-7, with TRBD2 matching over 9 bases. Germline lookup yields CDR1 SGHNT and CDR2 YYREEE (reference sequence). This CDR3 has 15 amino acids. V gave up 2 bases and J gave up 5 bases; unmatched junction bases: 8. The CDR3 sequence: CASSFGGASGDEQYF. For the CDR3, the DNA is TGTGCCAGCAGCTTCGGGGGGGCTAGCGGGGACGAGCAGTACTTC.

This clone was recorded a few times. This chain joins TRBV7-3 and TRBJ2-5; 11 bases are a match to TRBD2. After removal of 5 bases from V and 0 bases from J, the junction contained 8 bases not matched to a gene. Germline CDR1 and CDR2: SGHTA and FQGTGA. The CDR3 sequence is 17 residues long. CDR3 nucleotides: TGTGCCAGCAGCCGGGGACTAGCGGACAAGTACCAAGAGACCCAGTACTTC. This translates into CASSRGLADKYQETQYF.